This T cell receptor beta chain is drawn from a study of monozygotic twins with inflammatory bowel disease. Note on this clonotype: The antigen remains undetermined.

This CDR3 comprises 13 residues. Per germline, CDR1 DFQATT and CDR2 SNEGSKA (reference sequence). Researchers used template switching to add UMIs featuring a 6-nucleotide sample barcode. TCRdb reworked the 5' RACE reads into one entry per CDR3 protein, no DNA. This table lists approximately 330,000 distinct CDR3 sequences. The study, taken as a whole, reports: IBD patients, compared with healthy twins, shared fewer clonotypes with others (especially with disease activity).

Investigators pulled total RNA out of whole blood and did not sort T cells. The sequence derives from a human donor with ulcerative colitis or Crohn's disease, or a healthy co-twin of an affected twin (not recorded which). The sample was blood. This chain joins TRBV20-1 and TRBJ2-6. The CDR3 here is CSARGWGANVLTF.